The text below deals with one T cell receptor (beta chain). The source of the sample is a study of blood T cell repertoires in COVID-19. About the study: Samples of COVID-19 (acute and convalescent) were obtained from the United States, Italy and Spain. Sources were T cells, B-cell-depleted T cells, or PBMCs; the material itself was cDNA or gDNA.

Participants, roughly 18 to 90 years old, spanned around 26 US areas. Original data processing: How many nucleated cells were present was estimated from reference gene primer amplification. Data came from immunoSEQ multiplex PCR; TCRdb stores just in-frame clones and leaves some out. V and J calls and clone size are as listed in that table; D and trimming were resolved from the DNA. Of about 210,000 clones in the sample, 75% to 90% are singletons; the top ten hold around 4%. CDR1 and CDR2 (germline): LNHDA, SQIVND (reference sequence). V shed 5 bases and J 3 bases; nucleotides not matched to a gene: 2. The CDR3 spans 15 residues.

The clonotype was recovered from a young woman who had been exposed to COVID-19. Material for sequencing was PBMCs or T cells enriched from blood (not recorded which). The chain has TRBV19 and TRBJ2-1; 12 positions match TRBD2. Here the CDR3 DNA reads TGTGCCAGTAGTCAGGGACTAGCGGGCTACAATGAGCAGTTCTTC. The encoded protein is CASSQGLAGYNEQFF.